This T cell receptor (beta chain) derives from a study of T-cell memory formation after mild COVID-19. Study-level background: Among the donors, TCR clusters were largely specific to each donor.

This clonotype was observed a handful of times. CDR3 length equals 15 residues. Germline V gene data show CDR1 as SGHRS and CDR2 as YFSETQ. V lost 4 bases and J 1 base, leaving 14 bases between the germline ends. TCRdb recomputed calls from the 5' RACE reads with MiXCR, one row per CDR3 protein. The table records approximately 150,000 distinct CDR3 sequences, 14% of them present only once. The sample taken for sequencing was PBMCs or a T cell subset sorted from them (not recorded which). The chain carries TRBV5-1 and TRBJ1-1; D gene unclear. This TCR came from an adult woman who had mild COVID-19 (a few samples of this study predate the infection). Cell type and time point are not known. In DNA form, the CDR3 reads TGCGCCAGCAGCCGAACAGAGGCTGCGAACACTGAAGCTTTCTTT. Protein product: CASSRTEAANTEAFF.